A single sample is the source of the 29 T cell receptor beta chains below, sequenced in a study of T cell repertoires in cytomegalovirus infection. TCRdb reanalysed the reads using MiXCR and keeps one entry per CDR3 protein. The sample has some 300,000 distinct CDR3 sequences; 9.6% are singletons. Sequencing was performed on PBMCs. Source of these receptors: a human donor in good health (CMV status not recorded). Some clones in this sample may be carry-over from other donors' samples.

This clonotype has just a few counts. This chain joins TRBV12-3 or TRBV12-4 and TRBJ2-3, with D uncertain. The CDR3 extends over 14 amino acids. The ends were cut back, 9 bases at V and 0 bases at J, with 13 bases in the middle. The CDR3 here is CASVQDLSTDTQYF. The CDR3 DNA is TGTGCCAGTGTCCAAGACTTGAGCACAGATACGCAGTATTTT.

This clonotype was seen repeatedly, ten times or more. The V and J genes are TRBV14 and TRBJ2-6, with TRBD1 identical over 8 bases. The germline V gene has CDR1 SGHDN and CDR2 FVKESK. The CDR3 covers 17 residues. V was pared by 1 base and J by 0 bases, with 2 bases of the junction left unmatched. CDR3 sequence reads: CASSQVGQDSGANVLTF. DNA for the CDR3: TGTGCCAGCAGCCAAGTGGGACAGGACTCTGGGGCCAACGTCCTGACTTTC. Looking up the rest from reference TRBV14 and TRBJ2-6 gives the full variable domain: EAGVTQFPSHSVIEKGQTVTLRCDPISGHDNLYWYRRVMGKEIKFLLHFVKESKQDESGMPNNRFLAERTGGTYSTLKVQPAELEDSGVYFCASSQVGQDSGANVLTFGAGSRLTVL.

This chain links TRBV10-1 with TRBJ1-1; D call uncertain. The germline V and J ends were trimmed by 0 bases and 13 bases, with 15 bases remaining between them. The CDR3 sequence is 13 residues long. Germline V gene sequence: CDR1 WNHNN, CDR2 SYGVQD (reference sequence). CDR3 sequence reads: CASSESRTTGSFF. The CDR3 bases are TGCGCCAGCAGTGAGTCCAGGACCACTGGGAGTTTCTTT.

In this sample, this clonotype turned up many times. The V call is TRBV20-1, the J call TRBJ2-3; D is uncertain. V shed 1 base and J shed 1 base, with 12 bases lying between them. Germline V gene data show CDR1 as DFQATT and CDR2 as SNEGSKA (reference sequence). CDR3 length equals 15 residues. The CDR3 spells CSARVGLSGTDTQYF. DNA for the CDR3: TGCAGTGCTAGAGTAGGGCTTTCTGGCACAGATACGCAGTATTTT.

This clonotype was recorded many times. The chain joins TRBV2 to TRBJ2-7; D is unresolved. The CDR3 runs to 14 residues. The V gene lost 7 bases and the J gene lost 4 bases, with 17 bases spanning the gap. Per the germline V gene, CDR1 is SNHLY and CDR2 is FYNNEI. This CDR3 is CASIIPSSAYEQYF. The CDR3 nucleotides read TGTGCCAGCATAATCCCCTCCTCGGCATACGAGCAGTACTTC. Full variable domain (remainder filled in from reference TRBV2 and TRBJ2-7): EPEVTQTPSHQVTQMGQEVILRCVPISNHLYFYWYRQILGQKVEFLVSFYNNEISEKSEIFDDQFSVERPDGSNFTLKIRSTKLEDSAMYFCASIIPSSAYEQYFGPGTRLTVT.

There are many counts of this clonotype. The rearrangement links TRBV13 to TRBJ2-5, with 8 bases that match TRBD2. Germline V CDR1 and CDR2: PRHDT, FYEKMQ (reference sequence). The CDR3 runs to 15 residues. V shed 5 bases and J 5 bases; nucleotides not matched to a gene: 10. The CDR3, as DNA: TGTGCCAGCAGCCCGGGGGTAGCGGGGAAGGAGACCCAGTACTTC. Its protein is CASSPGVAGKETQYF.

The chain carries TRBV6-2 or TRBV6-3 and TRBJ2-5; the D gene is possibly TRBD1 (6 bases). Germline V gives CDR1 MNHEY, CDR2 SVGEGT. The CDR3 contains 15 residues. V shed 6 bases and J shed 4 bases, with 18 bases lying between them. Here the CDR3 DNA reads TGTGCCAGCAGGATCCTCACAGGGTTCGGAGAGACCCAGTACTTC. Its translation: CASRILTGFGETQYF.

This clonotype was seen repeatedly, ten times or more. This sequence joins TRBV15 and TRBJ1-2; TRBD1 aligns across 8 bases. With 3 bases clipped from V and 4 bases from J, the junction kept 1 base outside the gene matches. Germline V gene data show CDR1 as LNHNV and CDR2 as YYDKDF (reference sequence). The CDR3 totals 13 residues. The CDR3 here is CATSRDRAYGYTF. The CDR3 nucleotides are TGTGCCACCAGCAGGGACAGGGCCTATGGCTACACCTTC.

This clonotype was seen at least ten times. The CDR3 is CSDGTGAPGETQYF. The CDR3 nucleotides read TGCAGCGACGGGACAGGGGCACCTGGGGAGACCCAGTACTTC. This sequence joins TRBV29-1 and TRBJ2-5; 10 positions match TRBD1. The germline V gene has CDR1 SQVTM and CDR2 ANQGSEA. The CDR3 loop spans 14 amino acids. After removal of 7 bases from V and 5 bases from J, the junction contained 10 bases not matched to a gene.

The table lists this clonotype with many counts. The chain couples TRBV20-1 to TRBJ2-7; the D gene is possibly TRBD1 (6 bases). Trimming left V 7 bases short and J 3 bases short, with 13 bases between. There are 12 residues in the CDR3. In germline, CDR1 is DFQATT, CDR2 SNEGSKA (reference sequence). This CDR3 reads CSGARGDYEQYV. In nucleotides, the CDR3 is TGCAGTGGAGCCAGGGGCGACTACGAGCAGTACGTC.

DNA of the CDR3: TGCAGTGCTAGATCCCCGGGACAGGGGGGCGAGCAGTACTTC. Its protein product is CSARSPGQGGEQYF. The J gene is TRBJ2-7, the V gene TRBV20-1; 11 positions match TRBD1. The CDR3 is 14 residues long. Germline CDR1 and CDR2: DFQATT and SNEGSKA (reference sequence). With V trimmed by 2 bases and J by 6 bases, 6 bases remained unmatched.

This clonotype showed up many times. Written as DNA, the CDR3 is TGCAGTGCTAGAGGTCTGCCGGGGAACACTGAAGCTTTCTTT. The encoded protein is CSARGLPGNTEAFF. J is TRBJ1-1 and V is TRBV20-1; D not certain. V was shortened by 1 base and J by 1 base, with 10 bases between the two germline ends. This CDR3 comprises 14 residues. The germline V gene encodes CDR1 DFQATT and CDR2 SNEGSKA (reference sequence).

The table lists this clonotype with many counts. The chain carries TRBV5-1 and TRBJ2-3; TRBD1 might be the D (5 bases). The ends were cut back, 3 bases at V and 0 bases at J, with 8 bases in the middle. The germline V gene has CDR1 SGHRS and CDR2 YFSETQ. The CDR3 consists of 14 residues. Here the CDR3 reads CASSSDSSTDTQYF. CDR3 sequence (DNA): TGCGCCAGCAGCTCAGACAGTAGCACAGATACGCAGTATTTT.

This clonotype has more than one count but fewer than ten. The chain carries TRBV28 and TRBJ1-6, with D unresolved. V gave up 3 bases and J gave up 5 bases, with 8 bases separating them. CDR1 is MDHEN and CDR2 is SYDVKM in the germline V gene. This CDR3 comprises 14 residues. Here the CDR3 DNA reads TGTGCCAGCAGTTTGGGGTATGATAATTCACCCCTCCACTTT. Translated: CASSLGYDNSPLHF.

This clonotype was observed at least ten times. The rearrangement joins TRBV28 to TRBJ2-1, with TRBD2 matching over 8 bases. From germline, CDR1 is MDHEN and CDR2 SYDVKM. This CDR3 is built from 15 residues. With 1 base clipped from V and 7 bases from J, the junction kept 6 bases outside the gene matches. The CDR3, as DNA: TGTGCCAGCAGTTTATCGGCGGGGGGACTTAATGAGCAGTTCTTC. This encodes CASSLSAGGLNEQFF.

Many counts were recorded for this clonotype. The rearrangement joins TRBV7-8 to TRBJ2-3; a possible D gene is TRBD2 (9 bases). Trimming cost V 5 bases and J 5 bases, with 17 bases left between them. From germline, CDR1 is SGHVS and CDR2 FQNEAQ. The CDR3 length is 15 residues. CDR3 DNA: TGTGCCAGCAGCGACAGGGGACTAGCAAGAGATACGCAGTATTTT. Residues: CASSDRGLARDTQYF.

Written as DNA, the CDR3 is TGTGCCAGCAGGATGCAAACCGGGACAGGGAGAGACCAGTACTTC. This translates into CASRMQTGTGRDQYF. J is TRBJ2-5 and V is TRBV6-6, with 9 bases identical to TRBD1. V shed 6 bases, J shed 10 bases, and the junction held 15 bases outside the gene matches. The CDR3 length is 15 residues. Germline-derived CDR1 and CDR2 are MNHNY and SVGAGI (reference sequence).

This clonotype has a count of ten or more. The gene calls are TRBV18 and TRBJ1-2, with 9 bases aligning to TRBD1. J was trimmed by 6 bases and V by 5 bases; bases with no gene match: 7. From germline, CDR1 is KGHSH and CDR2 LQKENI. This CDR3 region has 14 residues. The CDR3 sequence is CASSTTGGFDGYTF. CDR3 DNA: TGTGCCAGCTCAACTACAGGGGGCTTCGATGGCTACACCTTC. The entire variable domain, with the rest obtained from reference TRBV18 and TRBJ1-2, is as follows: NAGVMQNPRHLVRRRGQEARLRCSPMKGHSHVYWYRQLPEEGLKFMVYLQKENIIDESGMPKERFSAEFPKEGPSILRIQQVVRGDSAAYFCASSTTGGFDGYTFGSGTRLTVV.

This clonotype was recorded many times. This chain connects TRBV19 to TRBJ1-1; the D gene is possibly TRBD1 (5 bases). Germline assignment: CDR1 LNHDA and CDR2 SQIVND (reference sequence). The V end was cut by 0 bases, the J end by 0 bases, with 17 bases between. This CDR3 contains 18 residues. CDR3 residues: CASSIEPTGPPVNTEAFF. CDR3 nucleotides: TGTGCCAGTAGTATAGAACCCACAGGCCCTCCGGTGAACACTGAAGCTTTCTTT.

The chain joins TRBV4-2 to TRBJ1-2; TRBD1 matches 9 bases. This CDR3 comprises 16 residues. V dropped 4 bases and J dropped 4; count of bases not matched to a gene: 10. Germline loops: CDR1 LGHNA, CDR2 YNFKEQ. The CDR3 DNA sequence: TGTGCCAGCAGCCCTACCGCCGGGACAGGGCTCTATGGCTACACCTTC. Translating gives CASSPTAGTGLYGYTF.

In this sample, this clonotype turned up many times. The chain carries TRBV7-2 and TRBJ1-2; 9 bases fit TRBD1. The CDR3 is 17 amino acids. The V gene end was trimmed by 3 bases and the J gene end by 5 bases; junction bases not matched to a gene: 13. Looked up from germline, CDR1 is SGHTA and CDR2 is FQGNSA. CDR3 region: CASSLDITGTGRYGYTF. The CDR3 DNA sequence: TGTGCCAGCAGCTTGGATATCACCGGGACAGGGCGATATGGCTACACCTTC.

This clonotype was recorded at least ten times. The rearrangement joins TRBV7-2 to TRBJ2-5; D is undetermined. Germline lookup yields CDR1 SGHTA and CDR2 FQGNSA. The CDR3 sequence is 13 residues long. V was shortened by 6 bases and J by 2 bases, with 10 bases between the two germline ends. Here the CDR3 reads CASSPQRQETQYF. The CDR3 DNA sequence: TGTGCCAGCAGTCCACAGCGACAAGAGACCCAGTACTTC.

This clonotype was observed a few times. The V gene is TRBV20-1, the J gene TRBJ1-3; a possible D gene is TRBD1 (5 bases). V lost 5 bases and J 1 base, leaving 9 bases between the germline ends. CDR1 DFQATT and CDR2 SNEGSKA come from the germline V gene (reference sequence). The CDR3 covers 13 residues. CDR3 residues: CSAAGGSGNTIYF. For the CDR3, the DNA is TGCAGTGCTGCCGGGGGTTCTGGAAACACCATATATTTT.

This clonotype was counted many times. This chain links TRBV6-2 or TRBV6-3 with TRBJ2-7; tentative D call: TRBD2 (6 bases). This CDR3 is built from 13 residues. V lost 10 bases to trimming and J lost 4 bases, with 17 bases between them. Germline V gene data show CDR1 as MNHEY and CDR2 as SVGEGT. The CDR3: CATGGVVKYEQYV. The CDR3 DNA follows: TGTGCCACCGGCGGGGTAGTCAAATACGAGCAGTACGTC.

V and J are TRBV28 and TRBJ2-7, with 8 bases that match TRBD1. The CDR3 runs 15 residues. The V gene's germline CDR1 is MDHEN and CDR2 SYDVKM. The V segment lost 6 bases and the J segment 0 bases; nucleotides outside the gene matches: 7. DNA for the CDR3: TGTGCCAGCAGAAAAAACAGGGGGAGCTCCTACGAGCAGTACGTC. Translation gives CASRKNRGSSYEQYV.

At least ten counts were recorded for this clonotype. The chain couples TRBV6-4 to TRBJ2-1, with 14 bases that match TRBD2. CDR1 is MRHNA and CDR2 is SNTAGT in the germline V gene. With V trimmed by 3 bases and J by 9 bases, 4 bases remained unmatched. The CDR3 extends over 15 amino acids. The CDR3 here is CASSETSGGAVEQFF. CDR3 nucleotide sequence: TGTGCCAGCAGTGAGACTAGCGGGGGGGCGGTTGAGCAGTTCTTC.

This clonotype has at least ten counts. This chain uses TRBV20-1 with TRBJ2-5; 8 bases match TRBD1. The CDR3 has 12 residues. Germline lookup yields CDR1 DFQATT and CDR2 SNEGSKA (reference sequence). J was trimmed by 6 bases and V by 5 bases; bases with no gene match: 5. The CDR3 bases are TGCAGTGCTCTCGACAGGGGAAAGACCCAGTACTTC. Encoded protein: CSALDRGKTQYF.

The sample holds many counts of this clonotype. The V and J genes are TRBV7-9 and TRBJ2-3; 8 nucleotides match TRBD2. This CDR3 region has 16 residues. The V gene end was trimmed by 2 bases and the J gene end by 2 bases; junction bases not matched to a gene: 6. Germline loops: CDR1 SEHNR, CDR2 FQNEAQ (reference sequence). The CDR3 DNA sequence: TGTGCCAGCAGCTTATCGGCGGGGGGTCTCACAGATACGCAGTATTTT. Translating gives CASSLSAGGLTDTQYF.

This clonotype appeared many times. The chain has TRBV7-2 and TRBJ2-5, with a weak D call TRBD2 (6 bases). The V and J ends lost 3 bases and 3 bases respectively, with 8 bases between them. CDR1 and CDR2 from the germline V gene are SGHTA and FQGNSA. This CDR3 has 13 residues. CDR3 in DNA: TGTGCCAGCAGCTTCTGGGGGGAAGAGACCCAGTACTTC. Protein: CASSFWGEETQYF.